The rows below give T cell receptor beta chains drawn from one sample of a study of beta chain features in type 1 diabetes. Generated by immunoSEQ multiplex PCR, the TCRdb table keeps only in-frame clones and is missing some. This sample has 900,000 or so clones, with 17% found just once. The sequenced sample consisted of naive CD4+ T cells from blood. The receptor set was obtained from a woman under 30 in good health. Each CDR3 is given with its conserved first and last residue. D genes are given only for firm matches.

d_call: NA
j_call: TRBJ2-3
v_call: TRBV5-1
cdr3_aa: CASARQNTDTQYF

d_call: NA
j_call: TRBJ2-5
v_call: TRBV5-4
cdr3_aa: CASSKARETQYF

d_call: NA
j_call: TRBJ2-2
v_call: TRBV6-6
cdr3_aa: CASETTGELFF

d_call: TRBD2
j_call: TRBJ2-3
v_call: TRBV5-4
cdr3_aa: CASSLGLAEGGTDTQYF

d_call: TRBD2
j_call: TRBJ2-2
v_call: TRBV7-8
cdr3_aa: CASSSRGRLAGGGGELFF

d_call: NA
j_call: NA
v_call: TRBV29-1
cdr3_aa: CSVEGMGATAYEQYF

d_call: TRBD1
j_call: TRBJ1-5
v_call: TRBV2
cdr3_aa: CASKAQGFNQPQHF

d_call: TRBD1
j_call: TRBJ1-5
v_call: TRBV10-3
cdr3_aa: CAISRGQGDQPQHF

d_call: TRBD2
j_call: TRBJ2-5
v_call: TRBV7-9
cdr3_aa: CASSLPWGLLETQYF

d_call: NA
j_call: TRBJ2-6
v_call: TRBV11-2
cdr3_aa: CAIFLSGANVLTF

d_call: NA
j_call: TRBJ2-2
v_call: TRBV2
cdr3_aa: CASTTDTTTGELFF

d_call: TRBD2
j_call: TRBJ2-1
v_call: TRBV7-2
cdr3_aa: CASSFRRGSGDEQFF

d_call: NA
j_call: TRBJ1-4
v_call: TRBV25-1
cdr3_aa: CASSGATNEKLFF

d_call: TRBD1
j_call: TRBJ2-7
v_call: TRBV5-6
cdr3_aa: CASSLSGQGYYEQYF

d_call: NA
j_call: TRBJ2-1
v_call: TRBV4-2
cdr3_aa: CASSQERGGSGAYNEQFF

d_call: TRBD2
j_call: TRBJ2-1
v_call: TRBV4-2
cdr3_aa: CASSQDSGGGRRYNEQFF

d_call: TRBD2
j_call: TRBJ2-1
v_call: TRBV5-6
cdr3_aa: CASSPGLAGAIYNEQFF

d_call: NA
j_call: TRBJ2-3
v_call: TRBV7-2
cdr3_aa: CASSLLYFTDTQYF

d_call: NA
j_call: TRBJ2-1
v_call: TRBV10-3
cdr3_aa: CAISEGDTDNEQFF

d_call: TRBD1
j_call: TRBJ2-2
v_call: TRBV19
cdr3_aa: CASIRQGKSGELFF

d_call: NA
j_call: TRBJ1-5
v_call: TRBV28
cdr3_aa: CASSLNRAASNQPQHF

d_call: TRBD2
j_call: TRBJ2-5
v_call: TRBV6-1
cdr3_aa: CASSELSSGKGTQYF

d_call: NA
j_call: TRBJ2-1
v_call: TRBV5-1
cdr3_aa: CASSLAGEVYNEQFF

d_call: NA
j_call: TRBJ2-2
v_call: TRBV20-1
cdr3_aa: CSARGNGELFF

d_call: NA
j_call: TRBJ2-3
v_call: TRBV25-1
cdr3_aa: CASSDRVLATDTQYF

d_call: NA
j_call: TRBJ1-2
v_call: TRBV6-5
cdr3_aa: CASSYGAQGSYGYTF

d_call: NA
j_call: TRBJ2-2
v_call: TRBV28
cdr3_aa: CASSTSPRSRGTGELFF

d_call: NA
j_call: TRBJ1-5
v_call: TRBV18
cdr3_aa: CASSRGGDNNQPQHF

d_call: NA
j_call: TRBJ1-3
v_call: TRBV10-3
cdr3_aa: CAISRGPSDSGNTIYF

d_call: TRBD2
j_call: TRBJ2-3
v_call: TRBV7-2
cdr3_aa: CASSQNYGLATDTQYF

d_call: TRBD2
j_call: TRBJ2-1
v_call: TRBV7-9
cdr3_aa: CASSSTSGSSYNEQFF

d_call: TRBD2
j_call: TRBJ2-1
v_call: TRBV5-6
cdr3_aa: CASKVTSGVYNEQFF

d_call: NA
j_call: TRBJ2-2
v_call: TRBV19
cdr3_aa: CASRKLVAGELFF

d_call: NA
j_call: TRBJ2-1
v_call: TRBV9
cdr3_aa: CASSARGNNEQFF

d_call: NA
j_call: TRBJ2-7
v_call: TRBV28
cdr3_aa: CASTAWIGSGSYEQYF

d_call: NA
j_call: TRBJ1-2
v_call: TRBV2
cdr3_aa: CASSWSGANGYTF

d_call: TRBD1
j_call: TRBJ1-3
v_call: TRBV18
cdr3_aa: CASSPSTGTGGNTIYF

d_call: NA
j_call: TRBJ2-7
v_call: TRBV7-2
cdr3_aa: CASSLAGGSYEQYF

d_call: NA
j_call: TRBJ2-2
v_call: TRBV27
cdr3_aa: CASRLGMAGELFF

d_call: TRBD2
j_call: TRBJ2-1
v_call: TRBV19
cdr3_aa: CASSTRRQAGAGNNEQFF

d_call: TRBD1
j_call: TRBJ2-2
v_call: TRBV28
cdr3_aa: CASLGAGGQDANTGELFF

d_call: TRBD1
j_call: TRBJ2-3
v_call: TRBV6-6
cdr3_aa: CASRATGDDTQYF

d_call: NA
j_call: TRBJ2-1
v_call: TRBV5-1
cdr3_aa: CASSMGLGSYNEQFF

d_call: TRBD2
j_call: TRBJ2-3
v_call: TRBV4-2
cdr3_aa: CASSQEAAGGTDTQYF

d_call: TRBD1
j_call: TRBJ2-1
v_call: TRBV4-2
cdr3_aa: CASSQTGGQRPSSYNEQFF

d_call: TRBD2
j_call: TRBJ2-1
v_call: TRBV5-4
cdr3_aa: CASSLKLAGHNEQFF

d_call: TRBD1
j_call: TRBJ2-2
v_call: TRBV13
cdr3_aa: CASSFRGGAFTGELFF

d_call: TRBD1
j_call: TRBJ1-2
v_call: TRBV7-2
cdr3_aa: CASSPTGPLYGYTF

d_call: NA
j_call: TRBJ2-3
v_call: TRBV4-2
cdr3_aa: CASSQDLSGALYTQYF

d_call: NA
j_call: TRBJ2-1
v_call: TRBV5-1
cdr3_aa: CASSLVLADYNEQFF

d_call: NA
j_call: TRBJ2-7
v_call: TRBV11-2
cdr3_aa: CASSLDQGGRPQYF

d_call: TRBD1
j_call: TRBJ2-6
v_call: TRBV7-3
cdr3_aa: CASSPTGVGANVLTF

d_call: NA
j_call: TRBJ2-5
v_call: TRBV13
cdr3_aa: CASSQQGSAETQYF

d_call: TRBD2
j_call: TRBJ2-7
v_call: TRBV28
cdr3_aa: CASRPPGLATHF

d_call: NA
j_call: TRBJ2-2
v_call: TRBV5-1
cdr3_aa: CASSLAGTAYTGELFF